Each of the 19 T cell receptor beta chains below was sequenced from the same sample in a study of identical twins (dated by TCRdb to the mid-2010s). Libraries were built with 5' RACE. The run used an Illumina HiSeq 2000. The public reads were reprocessed in TCRdb via fastp at Q25 and MiXCR, keeping in-frame beta chains. Each entry is one CDR3 protein sequence, shown with its most common DNA and genes. The sample has under 300,000 distinct CDR3 sequences on record, roughly 13% of them singletons. The ten largest clones represent about 4.1% of the sample. These sequences were also reported in another study, on yellow fever vaccine responses in identical twins.

The sample comprised memory (CD45RO+) T cells sorted from blood. The cell subset or site label on this specimen signifies: CD45RO+ enriched T cells. These receptors were obtained from a woman aged 18 to 35 in good health.

Only a few counts were recorded for this clonotype. The chain links TRBV2 to TRBJ2-1; a possible D gene is TRBD1 (6 bases). Germline CDR1 SNHLY, CDR2 FYNNEI. The CDR3 runs to 12 residues. Trimming pared 5 bases from V and 9 bases from J, leaving 11 bases between. CDR3 sequence: CASSQGQLEQFF. The DNA for the CDR3 is TGTGCCAGCAGTCAAGGACAGCTTGAGCAGTTCTTC.

This clonotype appeared a few times. The chain uses TRBV4-2 and TRBJ2-1, with TRBD2 as a possible D gene (5 bases). The CDR3 is made up of 15 amino acids. V lost 0 bases and J lost 6, with 12 bases in between. The germline gives CDR1 LGHNA, CDR2 YNFKEQ. The DNA of the CDR3 is TGTGCCAGCAGCCAAGAGGCCGGGAAGGGCAATGAGCAGTTCTTC. Residues: CASSQEAGKGNEQFF.

J is TRBJ2-7 and V is TRBV28, with D possibly matching TRBD1 (7 bases). In germline, CDR1 is MDHEN, CDR2 SYDVKM. The CDR3 sequence is 15 residues long. Trimming removed 3 bases from V and 0 bases from J, with 12 bases in between. The CDR3 region is CASSLGGTVSYEQYF. In nucleotides, the CDR3 is TGTGCCAGCAGTTTGGGCGGGACAGTCTCCTACGAGCAGTACTTC.

A few counts support this clonotype. The V call is TRBV5-1, the J call TRBJ2-1; D is ambiguous. CDR1 is SGHRS, CDR2 YFSETQ, per germline. The CDR3 sequence is 16 residues long. Deletions cut 3 bases from V and 0 bases from J, with 13 bases between. The CDR3 bases are TGCGCCAGCAGCTCCTTAGGCACCAGCTCCTACAATGAGCAGTTCTTC. Its protein is CASSSLGTSSYNEQFF.

The chain combines TRBV19 with TRBJ2-1; 13 bases are shared with TRBD2. Per the germline V gene, CDR1 is LNHDA and CDR2 is SQIVND (reference sequence). CDR3 length: 15 amino acids. The ends lost 4 bases at V and 11 bases at J; junction bases unmatched: 8. The CDR3 is CASSTGLAGAPKQFF. The DNA for the CDR3 is TGTGCCAGTAGTACAGGACTAGCGGGGGCTCCGAAGCAGTTCTTC.

The chain links TRBV29-1 to TRBJ2-5, with 12 bases fitting TRBD2. The J segment lost 4 bases and the V segment lost 7 bases, leaving 7 bases of the junction unmatched. The CDR3 runs 14 residues. The germline gives CDR1 SQVTM, CDR2 ANQGSEA. The CDR3 sequence is CSATAGLAGETQYF. CDR3 DNA: TGCAGCGCAACGGCGGGACTAGCGGGAGAGACCCAGTACTTC.

This chain connects TRBV20-1 to TRBJ1-1; D not resolved. The CDR3 is 14 amino acids. Trimming took off 1 base at V and 0 bases at J, with 9 bases between the two ends. From germline, CDR1 is DFQATT and CDR2 SNEGSKA (reference sequence). The CDR3 DNA sequence: TGCAGTGCTAGAGTCCCGGGATTGAACACTGAAGCTTTCTTT. Translating it yields CSARVPGLNTEAFF.

This clonotype was seen a few times. The CDR3 loop reads CASRFTGKVDTQYF. The CDR3 DNA follows: TGTGCCAGCAGATTTACCGGGAAAGTAGATACGCAGTATTTT. The V call is TRBV7-9, the J call TRBJ2-3; D perhaps matches TRBD2 (5 bases). Trimming stripped 6 bases from V and 5 bases from J, with 15 bases between. Germline V gene data show CDR1 as SEHNR and CDR2 as FQNEAQ (reference sequence). The CDR3 extends over 14 amino acids.

V gene TRBV30 combines with J gene TRBJ2-5, with D perhaps matching TRBD2 (6 bases). V lost 0 bases and J 4 bases, leaving 12 bases between the germline ends. CDR1 GTSNPN and CDR2 SVGIG come from the germline V gene (reference sequence). This CDR3 has 14 residues. The CDR3 sequence: CAWSVRVGGETQYF. In nucleotides, the CDR3 is TGTGCCTGGAGTGTACGCGTGGGGGGAGAGACCCAGTACTTC.

This clonotype was seen only a few times. The rearrangement links TRBV7-9 to TRBJ2-3; D is possibly TRBD2 (6 bases). This CDR3 region has 17 residues. Trimming removed 6 bases at V and 3 bases at J, with 22 bases between. Germline CDR1 reads SEHNR; CDR2 reads FQNEAQ (reference sequence). CDR3 nucleotide sequence: TGTGCCAGCAGTTCCACCCTGGGGGAGGATTATACAGATACGCAGTATTTT. Amino acids: CASSSTLGEDYTDTQYF. Variable domain in full (rest from reference TRBV7-9 and TRBJ2-3): DTGVSQNPRHKITKRGQNVTFRCDPISEHNRLYWYRQTLGQGPEFLTYFQNEAQLEKSRLLSDRFSAERPKGSFSTLEIQRTEQGDSAMYLCASSSTLGEDYTDTQYFGPGTRLTVL.

This clonotype came up many times. The chain carries TRBV5-1 and TRBJ1-3, with D hard to call. Germline CDR1 is SGHRS and CDR2 is YFSETQ. The CDR3 runs 17 residues. Trimming cost V 0 bases and J 0 bases, with 13 bases left between them. Written as DNA, the CDR3 is TGCGCCAGCAGCTTGGATGGCAGTTTTTTCTCTGGAAACACCATATATTTT. It yields the protein CASSLDGSFFSGNTIYF.

This clonotype was detected a few times. The chain couples TRBV7-9 to TRBJ2-1; D may be TRBD2 (6 bases). Trimming stripped 2 bases from V and 15 bases from J, with 17 bases between. Germline V gives CDR1 SEHNR, CDR2 FQNEAQ (reference sequence). The CDR3 is made up of 13 amino acids. DNA for the CDR3: TGTGCCAGCAGCTTATCGTCGGGGGTTTCCCGGTTCTTC. Its translation is CASSLSSGVSRFF.

The sample holds a few counts of this clonotype. The conserved phenylalanine or tryptophan is not found at the CDR3 terminus, so this likely reflects a read error. The chain joins TRBV27 to TRBJ2-2, with TRBD1 identical over 7 bases. The germline CDR1 and CDR2 sequences are MNHEY and SMNVEV (reference sequence). The CDR3 totals 17 residues. V shed 2 bases, J shed 5 bases, and the junction held 11 bases outside the gene matches. In nucleotides, the CDR3 is TGTGCCAGCAGTTTACCACAGACAGGGCAAGGGACCGGGGAGCTGTTTCTT. Its translation is CASSLPQTGQGTGELFL.

This clonotype was seen a few times. This chain links TRBV18 with TRBJ1-1, with 9 bases that match TRBD1. The CDR3 covers 15 residues. Trimming at V came to 3 bases and at J to 0 bases, leaving 2 bases not matched to a gene. Germline loops: CDR1 KGHSH, CDR2 LQKENI. CDR3 region: CASSPTGGLNTEAFF. The CDR3 nucleotides are TGTGCCAGCTCACCCACAGGGGGCCTGAACACTGAAGCTTTCTTT. The full variable domain, completed using reference TRBV18 and TRBJ1-1, is NAGVMQNPRHLVRRRGQEARLRCSPMKGHSHVYWYRQLPEEGLKFMVYLQKENIIDESGMPKERFSAEFPKEGPSILRIQQVVRGDSAAYFCASSPTGGLNTEAFFGQGTRLTVV.

The chain carries TRBV5-1 and TRBJ2-5, with D maybe TRBD1 (5 bases). CDR3 length: 15 amino acids. Trimming took off 0 bases at V and 2 bases at J, with 11 bases between the two ends. Germline-derived CDR1 and CDR2 are SGHRS and YFSETQ. CDR3 protein: CASSLGDHRQETQYF. The CDR3 bases are TGCGCCAGCAGCTTGGGGGATCACAGGCAAGAGACCCAGTACTTC.

The chain couples TRBV6-2 or TRBV6-3 to TRBJ2-3; TRBD2 aligns across 7 bases. The CDR3 loop spans 14 amino acids. Per the germline V gene, CDR1 is MNHEY and CDR2 is SVGEGT. The CDR3 sequence is CAINERDLPHTQYF. CDR3 coding DNA: TGTGCAATCAATGAGCGGGACTTACCCCATACGCAGTATTTT.

This clonotype was recorded many times. V and J are TRBV10-3 and TRBJ2-1, with D possibly being TRBD1 (8 bases). This CDR3 has 16 residues. Deletions cut 10 bases from V and 1 base from J, with 20 bases between. The V gene's germline CDR1 is ENHRY and CDR2 SYGVKD. The CDR3 here is CATVATGGASYNEQFF. CDR3 nucleotides: TGTGCCACCGTTGCCACAGGGGGGGCTTCCTACAATGAGCAGTTCTTC.

This clonotype was counted a few times. This sequence joins TRBV5-5 and TRBJ2-5, with TRBD1 identical over 7 bases. CDR1 is SGHKS, CDR2 YYEKEE, per germline (reference sequence). CDR3 length: 16 residues. V was clipped by 2 bases and J by 8 bases; unmatched bases: 15. For the CDR3, the DNA is TGTGCCAGCAGCTTTATCTGGGGCGACAGGGACGACACCCAGTACTTC. It codes for CASSFIWGDRDDTQYF.

This clonotype came up a few times. The chain carries TRBV25-1 and TRBJ2-7, with TRBD1 identical over 10 bases. J lost 7 bases, V lost 6 bases, and 9 bases had no gene match. The CDR3 length is 14 residues. Germline lookup yields CDR1 MGHDK and CDR2 SYGVNS. CDR3 sequence reads: CASSPGQGIGEQYF. The CDR3 DNA reads TGTGCCAGCAGCCCGGGACAGGGGATTGGGGAGCAGTACTTC.